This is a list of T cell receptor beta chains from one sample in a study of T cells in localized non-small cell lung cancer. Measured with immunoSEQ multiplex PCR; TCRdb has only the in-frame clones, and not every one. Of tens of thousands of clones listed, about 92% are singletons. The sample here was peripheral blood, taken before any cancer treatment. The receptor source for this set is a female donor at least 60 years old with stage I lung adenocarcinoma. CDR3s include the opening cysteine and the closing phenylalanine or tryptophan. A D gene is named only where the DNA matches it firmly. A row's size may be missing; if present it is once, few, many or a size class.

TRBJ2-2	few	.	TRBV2	TGTGCCAGCATAGAGGGGACGAACACCGGGGAGCTGTTTTTT	CASIEGTNTGELFF
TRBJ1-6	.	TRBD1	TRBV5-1	TGCGCCAGCAGCGGGGGACAGCTTAATTCACCCCTCCACTTT	CASSGGQLNSPLHF
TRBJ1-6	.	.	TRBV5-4	TGTGCCAGCAGGGAAGGGACGGGAAGCTCCTATAATTCACCCCTCCACTTT	CASREGTGSSYNSPLHF
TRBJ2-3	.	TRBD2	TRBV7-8	TGTGCCAGCAGCTTGGTTCCTAGCGGGGGGACTAGCACAGATACGCAGTATTTT	CASSLVPSGGTSTDTQYF
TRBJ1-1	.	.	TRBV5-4	TGTGCCAGCAGCTTGGCCAATTGGGGCACTGAAGCTTTCTTT	CASSLANWGTEAFF
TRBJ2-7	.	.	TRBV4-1	TGCGCCAGCAGCCAAGATCTTATGGGGGAGCAGTACTTC	CASSQDLMGEQYF
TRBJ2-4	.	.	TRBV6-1	TGTGCCAGCAGTGTTGCCCTCGGGACCGGGACAGCCAAAAACATTCAGTACTTC	CASSVALGTGTAKNIQYF
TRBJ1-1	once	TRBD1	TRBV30	TGTGCCTGGAGTCGGACCGGGACAGTTGTCACTGAAGCTTTCTTT	CAWSRTGTVVTEAFF
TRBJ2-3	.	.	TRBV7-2	TGTGCCAGCAGCTTAAACCCGACCCGGACAGATACGCAGTATTTT	CASSLNPTRTDTQYF
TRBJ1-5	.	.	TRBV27	TGTGCCAGCAGGCGGATCGGTGTGAGCGGGCAGCCCCAGCATTTT	CASRRIGVSGQPQHF
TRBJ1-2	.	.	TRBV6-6	TGTGCCAGCAGTTATAGCGTGGAGTTTAGATATGGCTACACCTTC	CASSYSVEFRYGYTF
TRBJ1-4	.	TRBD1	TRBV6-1	TGTGCCAGCAGGGGGGGCAGGGGGCTATCCAAACTGTTTTTT	CASRGGRGLSKLFF
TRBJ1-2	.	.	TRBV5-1	TGCGCCAGCAGCTTGGATCGGGGGGCGGATGGCTACACCTTC	CASSLDRGADGYTF
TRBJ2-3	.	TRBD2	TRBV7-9	TGTGCCAGCAGCACATATCGGACTAGCGGGGGCACAGATACGCAGTATTTT	CASSTYRTSGGTDTQYF
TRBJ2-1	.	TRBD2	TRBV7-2	TGTGCCAGCAGCCCGGAGGGGCGGGGGGCCCCCTGGGAGCAGTTCTTC	CASSPEGRGAPWEQFF
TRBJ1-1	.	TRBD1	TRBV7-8	TGTGCCAGCAGCAAGACAGGGGGCGGACTGAACACTGAAGCTTTCTTT	CASSKTGGGLNTEAFF
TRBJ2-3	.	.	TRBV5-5	TGTGCCAGCAGCTTGGAAGCTAGAAACACAGATACGCAGTATTTT	CASSLEARNTDTQYF
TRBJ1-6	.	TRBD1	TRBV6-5	TGTGCCAGCAGTGATGCAGGGGGGAATTCACCCCTCCACTTT	CASSDAGGNSPLHF
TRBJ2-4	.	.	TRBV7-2	TGTGCCAGCAGCGGAGTAGAGGTGGCCAAAAACATTCAGTACTTC	CASSGVEVAKNIQYF
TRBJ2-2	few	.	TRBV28	TGTGCCAGCAGTTTCGGGACACCTAAGTCCGGGGAGCTGTTTTTT	CASSFGTPKSGELFF
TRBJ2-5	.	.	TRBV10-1	TGCGCCAGCAGTGATCAGAGGGCCCAAGAGACCCAGTACTTC	CASSDQRAQETQYF
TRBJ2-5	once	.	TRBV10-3	TGTGCCATCAGTAACGGCCCGGGGGAGACCCAGTACTTC	CAISNGPGETQYF
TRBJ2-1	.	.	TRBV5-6	TGTGCCAGCAGTGGTGGCACCACTGAGCAGTTCTTC	CASSGGTTEQFF